This TCR beta chain came from a study of blood T cell repertoires in COVID-19. The overall study: Donors in the United States, Italy and Spain gave samples during acute or convalescent COVID-19.

Germline V gene lookup returns CDR1 MNHNY and CDR2 SVGAGI (reference sequence). The CDR3 loop spans 12 amino acids. Trimming removed 6 bases from V and 6 bases from J, with 12 bases in between. Original data processing: It was from reference gene primer amplification that nucleated cell counts were estimated. Generated by immunoSEQ multiplex PCR, the TCRdb table keeps only in-frame clones and is missing some. V and J calls and clone size are given by that table; D and trimming were obtained from the DNA. The sample holds 150,000 to 200,000 clones; almost 80% are singletons and the top ten take roughly 25%.

The origin of this receptor is a woman aged 70-85 years with acute or convalescent COVID-19. The chain couples TRBV6-6 to TRBJ2-7, with D uncertain. Sequenced input: peripheral blood. The DNA of the CDR3 is TGTGCCAGCAGGCGTCAATCTGGCGAGCAGTACTTC. The encoded protein is CASRRQSGEQYF.